This T cell receptor (beta chain) was profiled in a study of OX40 agonist ivuxolimab in advanced cancers. Looking at the study overall: Each patient was given ivuxolimab into a vein every 2 weeks, at 0.01 to 10 mg/kg. Points from the study as a whole: Antigen targets of the expanded peripheral T cells went undetermined. Clonal expansion from baseline to week 6 occurred in both CD4+ and CD8+ T cells. On average, a greater number of expanded clones characterised CD8+ T cells relative to CD4+.

A few counts support this clone. Its antigen remains unknown. The ends lost 4 bases at V and 5 bases at J; junction bases unmatched: 9. The germline V gene has CDR1 SGHAT and CDR2 FQNNGV. The CDR3 loop spans 15 amino acids. Profiling relied on immunoSEQ multiplex PCR, and the TCRdb table lists in-frame clones only, not all of them. The data hold tens of thousands of clones, with around 83% observed a single time. This receptor was identified in an adult with an advanced solid tumor such as melanoma, head and neck, liver or kidney cancer. This material consisted of CD4+ or CD8+ T cells sorted from blood, taken in a trial of the OX40 agonist ivuxolimab. The V and J genes are TRBV11-2 and TRBJ2-7; 9 nucleotides agree with TRBD1. The CDR3 sequence is CASSSPTGGHHEQYF. The CDR3 DNA reads TGTGCCAGCAGCTCACCGACAGGGGGGCACCACGAGCAGTACTTC.